The T cell receptor (beta chain) under discussion was sequenced for a study of CD8 T cells in ankylosing spondylitis. MiXCR was run by TCRdb on the 5' RACE reads, yielding one entry per CDR3 protein. Among just under 350,000 distinct CDR3 sequences listed, roughly 14% were seen once. V gave up 0 bases and J gave up 3 bases, with 6 bases separating them. The CDR3 is 14 amino acids. This clonotype was seen at least ten times. This chain connects TRBV12-3 or TRBV12-4 to TRBJ1-5, with D hard to call. The sample was blood, either unsorted or a sorted T cell fraction (not recorded which). The source is a male donor with ankylosing spondylitis or in good health (not recorded which). The CDR3 region is CASSLAAYNQPQHF. CDR3 nucleotide sequence: TGTGCCAGCAGTTTAGCGGCGTACAATCAGCCCCAGCATTTT.